This TCR beta chain was recovered during a study of blood T cell repertoires in COVID-19 (dated by TCRdb to about 2020). About the study as a whole: Samples from collaborators originated in the United States, Italy and Spain and spanned both the acute and convalescent phases of COVID-19. The material from the prospective study consisted of cDNA or gDNA derived from T cells, B-cell-depleted T cells, or PBMCs. The dataset comprised deeply sampled blood TCRbeta repertoires from subjects exposed to, actively infected with, or recovered from COVID-19. The repertoires were made available in a free public database intended to serve as a resource for research on the immune response to SARS-CoV-2. Samples were obtained from the ongoing ImmuneRACE study (first 160 participants) and from about 1,300 subjects provided by 6 global collaborators. A de-identified subject ID, COVID-19 status, age in years and sex were almost always included in the sample metadata. Where available, HLA class I and class II types were taken from metadata supplied by the sample provider and were not determined by assay-based typing.

TCRbeta CDR3 regions were amplified from genomic DNA using the immunoSEQ Assay, a bias-controlled multiplex PCR. The paper's processing steps were these. The number of nucleated cells in each sample was estimated by amplification of reference gene primers within the assay. To quantify the absolute abundance of each unique TCRbeta CDR3 rearrangement, sequence reads were collapsed and filtered. For each sample, productive Simpson clonality was calculated as the square root of Simpson's diversity index across productive rearrangements. Not all clones reach the TCRdb copy of this immuneACCESS table, which keeps in-frame sequences only. Checked studies attribute under half of the gap to unresolved V genes and leave the rest unexplained. The V and J calls and clone size were taken over from that table, and D and trimming were inferred from the DNA. The sample contains about 340,000 clones, around 83% of them found a single time. In total, the top ten clones hold around 3% of the sample.

To note about this clone: Its antigen is unknown. No qualities accompany the bases; no much larger clone lies one base away.

Findings and caveats that apply to the study as a whole: How much clinical and demographic metadata was included differed by source and by participant, and the metadata was provided uncurated.

Each collaborating institution followed its own protocols to collect whole blood in K2EDTA tubes. For TCRbeta analysis, collaborator samples were shipped as frozen whole blood, as isolated PBMCs, or as DNA extracted from either sample type. CDR1 and CDR2 are read off the germline V gene as SGHRS and YFSETQ. V sheds 4 bases and J sheds 1 base, leaving 14 bases between their ends. The CDR3 runs 16 residues from the cysteine to the phenylalanine. Here the CDR3 DNA is all that survives: 48 bases in frame from base 1. Material: peripheral blood. This chain is built from TRBV5-1 and TRBJ2-2; a tentative D call is TRBD1 (5 bases match). This sequence originates from a man between 25 and 39 years old with active or convalescent COVID-19. The nucleotides are TGCGCCAGCAGCCCCCCCAACACAGGGAACACCGGGGAGCTGTTTTTT. This encodes CASSPPNTGNTGELFF.